This is a list of T cell receptor beta chains from one sample in a study of cytomegalovirus exposure and HLA in healthy donors. This table comes from immunoSEQ multiplex PCR, and its TCRdb copy is limited to in-frame clones, with some not included. Of approximately 110,000 clones listed, 65% to 85% are singletons. Material for sequencing was PBMCs. The source is a man aged 50 to 60 in good health and CMV-seronegative. Both conserved end residues are part of each CDR3. Each record gives: clone size, J gene, D gene, V gene, CDR3 protein, CDR3 DNA. D genes are given only for firm matches. Some rows have no size entry. The others give once, few or many, or a class for an expanded clone.

>-|TRBJ2-1|TRBD2|TRBV5-1
CASSYGTSGNNEQFF
TGCGCCAGCAGCTATGGGACTAGCGGAAACAATGAGCAGTTCTTC
>once|TRBJ1-6|-|TRBV5-6
CASSLVGGGPLHF
TGTGCCAGCAGCTTGGTTGGCGGAGGACCCCTCCACTTT
>-|TRBJ2-5|TRBD1|TRBV6-1
CASTPGTAFQETQYF
TGTGCCAGCACTCCTGGGACAGCTTTTCAAGAGACCCAGTACTTC
>once|TRBJ1-2|-|TRBV19
CASSIEGRGYTF
TGTGCCAGTAGTATTGAGGGCCGGGGGTACACCTTC
>-|TRBJ2-7|-|TRBV2
CASRDLSSYEQYF
TGTGCCAGCCGGGACTTAAGCTCCTACGAGCAGTACTTC
>-|TRBJ1-4|TRBD1|TRBV28
CASSARQGGGEKLFF
TGTGCCAGCAGTGCCAGACAGGGGGGGGGTGAAAAACTGTTTTTT
>-|TRBJ1-2|-|TRBV28
CASSRPTGWDYGYTF
TGTGCCAGCAGTCGCCCGACCGGGTGGGACTATGGCTACACCTTC
>-|TRBJ1-2|-|TRBV2
CASGGGADYGYTF
TGTGCCAGCGGAGGGGGGGCCGACTATGGCTACACCTTC
>-|TRBJ2-1|TRBD1|TRBV5-1
CASSLDGTGGYDEQFF
TGCGCCAGCAGCTTAGACGGGACAGGGGGCTATGATGAGCAGTTCTTC
>-|TRBJ2-3|-|TRBV28
CAITAGQVAGDTQYF
TGTGCCATCACAGCGGGACAGGTAGCAGGGGATACGCAGTATTTT